The T cell receptor (beta chain) under discussion was sequenced for a study of tumor-infiltrating lymphocytes in oesophageal squamous cell carcinoma. TCRdb passed the reads through MiXCR, listing each CDR3 protein once. The table has roughly 12,000 distinct CDR3 sequences, around 50% seen once. This clonotype has a single count. This TCR was sampled from a female donor with esophageal squamous cell carcinoma. The material sequenced was blood.

As DNA, the CDR3 is TGTGCCAGCAGATGGACTAGCGGGAGGGCCATTGACGAGCAGTACTTC. It translates to CASRWTSGRAIDEQYF. The chain couples TRBV6-1 to TRBJ2-5; TRBD2 matches 15 bases. The J call is doubtful: the DNA matches TRBJ2-7 better. The germline CDR1 and CDR2 sequences are MNHNS and SASEGT. CDR3 size: 16 residues.